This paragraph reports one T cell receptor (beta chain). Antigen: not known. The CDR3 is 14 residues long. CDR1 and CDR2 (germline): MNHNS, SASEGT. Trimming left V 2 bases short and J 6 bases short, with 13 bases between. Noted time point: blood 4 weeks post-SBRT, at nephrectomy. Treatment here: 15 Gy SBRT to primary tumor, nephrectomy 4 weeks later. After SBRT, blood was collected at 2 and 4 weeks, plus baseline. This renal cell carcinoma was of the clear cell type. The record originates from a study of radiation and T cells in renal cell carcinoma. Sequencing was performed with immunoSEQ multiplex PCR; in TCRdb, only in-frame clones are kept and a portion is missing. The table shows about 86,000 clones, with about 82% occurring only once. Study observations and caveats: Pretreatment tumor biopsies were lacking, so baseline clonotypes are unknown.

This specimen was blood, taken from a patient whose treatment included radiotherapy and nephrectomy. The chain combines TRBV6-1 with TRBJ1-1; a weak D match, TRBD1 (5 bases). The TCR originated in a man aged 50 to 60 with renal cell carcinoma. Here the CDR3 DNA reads TGTGCCAGCAGTGAAATGGGGGAGGAGGCTGAAGCTTTCTTT. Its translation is CASSEMGEEAEAFF.